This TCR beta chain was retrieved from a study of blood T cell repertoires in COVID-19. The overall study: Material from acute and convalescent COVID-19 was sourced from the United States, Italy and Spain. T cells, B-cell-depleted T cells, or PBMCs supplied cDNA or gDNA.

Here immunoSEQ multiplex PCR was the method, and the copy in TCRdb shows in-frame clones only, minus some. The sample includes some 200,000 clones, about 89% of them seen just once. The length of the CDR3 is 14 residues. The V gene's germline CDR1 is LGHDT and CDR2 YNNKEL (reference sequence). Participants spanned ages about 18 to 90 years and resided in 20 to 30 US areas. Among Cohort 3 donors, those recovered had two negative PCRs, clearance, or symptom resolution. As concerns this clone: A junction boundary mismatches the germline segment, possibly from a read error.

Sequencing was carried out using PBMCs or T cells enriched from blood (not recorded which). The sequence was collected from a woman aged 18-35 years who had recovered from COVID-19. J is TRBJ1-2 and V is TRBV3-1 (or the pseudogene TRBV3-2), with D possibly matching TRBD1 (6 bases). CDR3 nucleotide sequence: TGTGCCAGCAGCCAAACCGGACAGAACTCTGGCTACACCTTC. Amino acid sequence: CASSQTGQNSGYTF.